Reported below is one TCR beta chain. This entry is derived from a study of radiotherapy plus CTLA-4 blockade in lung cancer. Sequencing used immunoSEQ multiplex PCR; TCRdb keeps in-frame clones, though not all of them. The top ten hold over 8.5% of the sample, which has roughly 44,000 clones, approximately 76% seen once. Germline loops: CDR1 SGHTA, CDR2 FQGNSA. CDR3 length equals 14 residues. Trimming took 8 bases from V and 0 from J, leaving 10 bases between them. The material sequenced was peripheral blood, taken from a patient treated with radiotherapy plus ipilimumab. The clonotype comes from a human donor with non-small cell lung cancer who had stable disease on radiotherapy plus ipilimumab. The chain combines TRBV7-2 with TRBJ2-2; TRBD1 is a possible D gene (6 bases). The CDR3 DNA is TGTGCCAGCGGTAGACAGGCGAACACCGGGGAGCTGTTTTTT. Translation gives CASGRQANTGELFF. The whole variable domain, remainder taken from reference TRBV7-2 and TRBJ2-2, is GAGVSQSPSNKVTEKGKDVELRCDPISGHTALYWYRQSLGQGLEFLIYFQGNSAPDKSGLPSDRFSAERTGGSVSTLTIQRTQQEDSAVYLCASGRQANTGELFFGEGSRLTVL.